A single sample is the source of the 24 T cell receptor beta chains below, sequenced in a study of cytomegalovirus exposure and HLA in healthy donors. The PCR had 60 Vbeta and 13 Jbeta primers. Here immunoSEQ multiplex PCR was the method, and the copy in TCRdb shows in-frame clones only, minus some. This table has some 150,000 clones, roughly 70% appearing once. The sequenced sample consisted of PBMCs. The receptors were gathered from a woman in her thirties or forties in good health and CMV-seronegative.

This chain joins TRBV4-1 and TRBJ2-3; D is undetermined. Germline V gene lookup returns CDR1 MGHRA and CDR2 YSYEKL. V was pared by 4 bases and J by 5 bases, with 13 bases between. The CDR3 totals 14 residues. The CDR3: CASSPFSSLDTQYF. The CDR3 DNA is TGCGCCAGCAGCCCTTTTTCGAGTTTAGATACGCAGTATTTT.

CDR3 amino acids: CASSILEQPQHF. CDR3 DNA sequence: TGTGCCAGTAGTATTTTAGAACAGCCCCAGCATTTT. The rearrangement links TRBV19 to TRBJ1-5; D is unclear. The length of the CDR3 is 12 residues. CDR1 is LNHDA, CDR2 SQIVND, per germline (reference sequence). V was clipped by 3 bases and J by 7 bases, with 7 bases between them.

The CDR3 is CASSSGQYTGELFF. The CDR3 nucleotides are TGCGCCAGCAGCTCGGGACAGTACACCGGGGAGCTGTTTTTT. This chain links TRBV5-1 with TRBJ2-2; the match to TRBD1 covers 7 bases. Trimming removed 3 bases from V and 3 bases from J; junction bases left unmatched: 2. CDR1 is SGHRS and CDR2 is YFSETQ in the germline V gene. This CDR3 is built from 14 residues. Complete variable domain (other parts from reference TRBV5-1 and TRBJ2-2): KAGVTQTPRYLIKTRGQQVTLSCSPISGHRSVSWYQQTPGQGLQFLFEYFSETQRNKGNFPGRFSGRQFSNSRSEMNVSTLELGDSALYLCASSSGQYTGELFFGEGSRLTVL.

V usage is TRBV19 and J usage is TRBJ1-1; D perhaps matches TRBD1 (6 bases). Between the trimmed V and J ends, which lost 4 bases and 4 bases, there was a span of 16 bases. The CDR3 totals 15 residues. Germline assignment: CDR1 LNHDA and CDR2 SQIVND (reference sequence). CDR3 sequence (DNA): TGTGCCAGTAGTAGACAGGCTCCCGGTGGCACTGAAGCTTTCTTT. This gives the protein CASSRQAPGGTEAFF.

This clone was found once. V gene TRBV5-4 combines with J gene TRBJ2-7; D perhaps matches TRBD1 (6 bases). Germline V CDR1 and CDR2: SGHNT, YYREEE (reference sequence). Trimming pared 4 bases from V and 3 bases from J, leaving 20 bases between. The CDR3 covers 16 residues. This CDR3 is CASSTLSRDKDYEQYF. CDR3 nucleotides: TGTGCCAGCAGCACCCTTTCCCGGGACAAAGACTACGAGCAGTACTTC.

This clone is a singleton in its sample. J is TRBJ2-2 and V is TRBV19, with D unclear. CDR1 and CDR2 (germline): LNHDA, SQIVND (reference sequence). V shed 6 bases and J shed 8 bases, with 7 bases lying between them. CDR3 length: 11 residues. The CDR3 here is CASSQAGELFF. The DNA for the CDR3 is TGTGCCAGTAGCCAGGCGGGGGAGCTGTTTTTT.

This clone has only one observation. The V gene is TRBV6-1, the J gene TRBJ1-3, with D possibly matching TRBD1 (6 bases). V lost 7 bases, J lost 1 base, and 11 bases lay in between. The CDR3 has 14 amino acids. Germline V CDR1 and CDR2: MNHNS, SASEGT. In DNA form, the CDR3 reads TGTGCCAGCAATTTGGACAGATCTGGAAACACCATATATTTT. Residues: CASNLDRSGNTIYF.

This chain joins TRBV7-2 and TRBJ2-5; TRBD1 might be the D (5 bases). The CDR3 loop spans 11 amino acids. V lost 2 bases, J lost 11 bases, and 9 bases lay in between. Germline-derived CDR1 and CDR2 are SGHTA and FQGNSA. For the CDR3, the DNA is TGTGCCAGCAGCTTACAGGGTCCGCAGTACTTC. Protein: CASSLQGPQYF.

This rearrangement joins TRBV6-1 to TRBJ2-7, with a possible D match to TRBD2 (6 bases). The germline CDR1 and CDR2 sequences are MNHNS and SASEGT. This CDR3 has 14 amino acids. The V end was cut by 6 bases, the J end by 6 bases, with 18 bases between. The CDR3 nucleotides are TGTGCCAGCAGGGGTGGAGGGGCGACGCCCGAGCAGTACTTC. Amino acid sequence: CASRGGGATPEQYF.

The rearrangement joins TRBV4-1 to TRBJ1-2; possible D gene TRBD1, 6 bases. V was cut by 4 bases and J by 2 bases, with 11 bases left in between. Germline CDR1 reads MGHRA; CDR2 reads YSYEKL. This CDR3 contains 14 residues. Written as DNA, the CDR3 is TGCGCCAGCAGCCCCGGACAGTTCAACTATGGCTACACCTTC. The encoded protein is CASSPGQFNYGYTF.

This clone was recorded only once. This chain links TRBV7-9 with TRBJ2-7; no clear D gene. This CDR3 is 13 amino acids long. CDR1 and CDR2 (germline): SEHNR, FQNEAQ (reference sequence). V gave up 7 bases and J gave up 6 bases, with 16 bases separating them. In nucleotides, the CDR3 is TGTGCCAGCACCAACCCACCGGGTCGCGAGCAGTACTTC. Translating gives CASTNPPGREQYF.

This clone has a handful of counts. The chain employs TRBV4-1 and TRBJ1-1, with a possible D match to TRBD1 (5 bases). Trimming stripped 1 base from V and 1 base from J, with 10 bases between. Germline V gives CDR1 MGHRA, CDR2 YSYEKL. The CDR3 length is 15 residues. DNA of the CDR3: TGCGCCAGCAGCCAAGGGCCCCAGGGGAACACTGAAGCTTTCTTT. This translates into CASSQGPQGNTEAFF.

The chain employs TRBV7-2 and TRBJ1-4; TRBD1 is a possible D gene (6 bases). This CDR3 is 13 amino acids long. Trimming cost V 5 bases and J 7 bases, with 11 bases left between them. CDR1 and CDR2 (germline): SGHTA, FQGNSA. The CDR3 DNA reads TGTGCCAGCAGCCGAGGACAGAGTGAAAAACTGTTTTTT. Encoded protein: CASSRGQSEKLFF.

J is TRBJ2-2 and V is TRBV2, with a tentative D call TRBD1 (6 bases). The CDR3 consists of 14 residues. From germline, CDR1 is SNHLY and CDR2 FYNNEI. The ends were cut back, 9 bases at V and 0 bases at J, with 11 bases in the middle. The chain's CDR3 is CASCRGSNTGELFF. The CDR3 coding sequence is TGTGCCAGTTGCAGGGGTTCGAACACCGGGGAGCTGTTTTTT.

This clone was counted once. The V call is TRBV28, the J call TRBJ1-2; TRBD1 might be the D (5 bases). The V and J ends lost 8 bases and 5 bases respectively, with 18 bases between them. From germline, CDR1 is MDHEN and CDR2 SYDVKM. This CDR3 has 14 amino acids. The CDR3 reads CASGSQGEEYGYTF. In DNA form, the CDR3 reads TGTGCCAGCGGGTCACAAGGGGAGGAATATGGCTACACCTTC.

The chain employs TRBV6-4 and TRBJ2-3; TRBD1 aligns across 9 bases. Unmatched junction bases numbered 3, after V lost 0 bases and J lost 2 bases. There are 16 residues in the CDR3. CDR1 MRHNA and CDR2 SNTAGT come from the germline V gene. This CDR3 is CASSDSRDRDTDTQYF. The CDR3 bases are TGTGCCAGCAGTGACTCGAGGGACAGGGACACAGATACGCAGTATTTT.

This clone was found a few times. The chain has TRBV6-1 and TRBJ1-1; no firm D call. This CDR3 spans 13 amino acids. CDR1 and CDR2 (germline): MNHNS, SASEGT. Deletions cut 11 bases from V and 2 bases from J, with 15 bases between. The DNA for the CDR3 is TGTGCCGGTGGGAGTAAGCGAAACACTGAAGCTTTCTTT. This codes for CAGGSKRNTEAFF.

This clone was seen a single time. The chain is built from TRBV27 and TRBJ1-1, with a possible D match to TRBD1 (5 bases). Germline lookup yields CDR1 MNHEY and CDR2 SMNVEV (reference sequence). This CDR3 is 13 amino acids long. V was shortened by 7 bases and J by 10 bases, with 19 bases between the two germline ends. The CDR3 nucleotides are TGTGCCAGCACCGCCCTGCAGGGATTCGTAGCTTTCTTT. This sequence encodes CASTALQGFVAFF.

The chain joins TRBV19 to TRBJ1-1, with D unresolved. The CDR3 has 13 amino acids. Trimming removed 7 bases at V and 0 bases at J, with 9 bases between. CDR1 LNHDA and CDR2 SQIVND come from the germline V gene (reference sequence). CDR3 loop: CASTFELNTEAFF. CDR3 bases: TGTGCCAGTACCTTTGAGCTGAACACTGAAGCTTTCTTT.

The CDR3 loop is CASKQGDRGRYVKYGYTF. CDR3 nucleotides: TGTGCCAGCAAGCAGGGGGACAGGGGGCGGTATGTAAAGTATGGCTACACCTTC. The J gene is TRBJ1-2, the V gene TRBV28; 12 bases are a match to TRBD1. V gave up 7 bases and J gave up 5 bases; unmatched junction bases: 17. The CDR3 is 18 residues long. Germline V gives CDR1 MDHEN, CDR2 SYDVKM.

The chain combines TRBV27 with TRBJ1-1; 7 bases map to TRBD1. CDR1 is MNHEY, CDR2 SMNVEV, per germline (reference sequence). The CDR3 spans 15 residues. V lost 5 bases to trimming and J lost 1 base; unmatched junction nucleotides: 7. The CDR3 region has the DNA TGTGCCAGCAGTCGAGAGGGGGCTAGGAACACTGAAGCTTTCTTT. This codes for CASSREGARNTEAFF.

J is TRBJ1-2 and V is TRBV5-4, with TRBD1 identical over 8 bases. V lost 1 base and J lost 2; bases outside the gene matches: 7. Germline CDR1 and CDR2: SGHNT and YYREEE (reference sequence). There are 16 residues in the CDR3. The CDR3 nucleotides read TGTGCCAGCAGCTTGCCATTTCGACAGGGGAACTATGGCTACACCTTC. Translation: CASSLPFRQGNYGYTF.

The chain carries TRBV11-3 and TRBJ1-1, with D perhaps TRBD1 (5 bases). Germline V gene data show CDR1 as SGHNT and CDR2 as YENEEA. Trimming removed 5 bases from V and 3 bases from J, with 7 bases in between. The CDR3 runs 12 residues. The CDR3 region has the DNA TGTGCCAGCAGCCAGGGATACACTGAAGCTTTCTTT. It encodes CASSQGYTEAFF.

The chain recombines TRBV5-6 with TRBJ1-6; D not certain. This CDR3 region has 15 residues. Germline values: CDR1 SGHDT, CDR2 YYEEEE. V was clipped by 6 bases and J by 0 bases, with 10 bases between them. CDR3 DNA: TGTGCCAGCACAAAAACGAGCTCCTATAATTCACCCCTCCACTTT. This codes for CASTKTSSYNSPLHF.